The sequence of this T cell receptor beta chain was determined in a study of control samples from healthy donors and cancer patients. This CDR3 has 12 residues. J lost 13 bases, V lost 5 bases, and 6 bases had no gene match. The repertoire was sequenced with immunoSEQ multiplex PCR; TCRdb's copy has only in-frame clones and lacks some. The sample holds roughly 74,000 clones, 94% seen once. The specimen sequenced was blood. This chain links TRBV12-3 or TRBV12-4 with TRBJ1-2; 11 bases fit TRBD1. This receptor was taken from a woman aged 18-30 years in good health. The CDR3 DNA is TGTGCCAGCAGTCCAGGGACAGGGGGAGTCACCTTC. The encoded protein is CASSPGTGGVTF.